The entry that follows covers one T cell receptor beta chain sequence. Libraries were prepared by immunoSEQ multiplex PCR; TCRdb keeps only in-frame clonotypes and omits some of them. Here the sample spans approximately 250,000 clones, roughly 80% being singletons. This sample stems from a study of blood T cell repertoires in COVID-19. Study overall: T cells, B-cell-depleted T cells, or PBMCs supplied cDNA or gDNA.

Germline V CDR1 and CDR2: SNHLY, FYNNEI. V was pared by 10 bases and J by 0 bases, with 10 bases between. The CDR3 covers 13 residues. Sequencing used PBMCs or T cells enriched from blood (not recorded which). The chain employs TRBV2 and TRBJ2-4; TRBD2 is a possible D gene (5 bases). This clonotype was obtained from a man younger than 45 with acute COVID-19. The CDR3 region is CAIGSLAKNIQYF. The CDR3 DNA is TGTGCCATAGGGAGTTTAGCCAAAAACATTCAGTACTTC.